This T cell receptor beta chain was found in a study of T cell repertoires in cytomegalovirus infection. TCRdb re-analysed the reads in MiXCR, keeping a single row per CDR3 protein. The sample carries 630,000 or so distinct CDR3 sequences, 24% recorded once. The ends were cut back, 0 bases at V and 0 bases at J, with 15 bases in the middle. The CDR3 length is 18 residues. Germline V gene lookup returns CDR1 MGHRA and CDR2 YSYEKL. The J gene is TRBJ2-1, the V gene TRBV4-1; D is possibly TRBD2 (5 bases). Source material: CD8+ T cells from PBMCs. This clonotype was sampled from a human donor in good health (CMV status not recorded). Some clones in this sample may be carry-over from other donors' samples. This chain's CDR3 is CASSQDGAALSSYNEQFF. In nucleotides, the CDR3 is TGCGCCAGCAGCCAAGATGGAGCGGCCCTCAGCTCCTACAATGAGCAGTTCTTC.